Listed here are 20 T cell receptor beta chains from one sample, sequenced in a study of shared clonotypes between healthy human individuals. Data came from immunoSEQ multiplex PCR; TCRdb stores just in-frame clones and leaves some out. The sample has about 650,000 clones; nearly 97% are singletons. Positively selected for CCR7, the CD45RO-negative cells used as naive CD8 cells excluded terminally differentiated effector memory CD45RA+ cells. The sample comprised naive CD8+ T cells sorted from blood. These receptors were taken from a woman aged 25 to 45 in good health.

CDR3 in amino acids: CASSLVSGYGYTF. CDR3 coding DNA: TGTGCCAGCAGCTTAGTCTCCGGCTATGGCTACACCTTC. The chain links TRBV7-8 to TRBJ1-2; no clear D. V was trimmed by 1 base and J by 4 bases, leaving 7 bases between them. The CDR3 is made up of 13 amino acids. Germline V gene lookup returns CDR1 SGHVS and CDR2 FQNEAQ.

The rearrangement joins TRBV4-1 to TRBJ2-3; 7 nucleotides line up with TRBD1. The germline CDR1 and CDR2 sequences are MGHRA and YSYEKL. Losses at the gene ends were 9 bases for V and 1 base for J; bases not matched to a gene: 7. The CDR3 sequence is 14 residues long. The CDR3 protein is CASSGTAGTDTQYF. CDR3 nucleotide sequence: TGCGCCAGTTCCGGGACAGCCGGCACAGATACGCAGTATTTT.

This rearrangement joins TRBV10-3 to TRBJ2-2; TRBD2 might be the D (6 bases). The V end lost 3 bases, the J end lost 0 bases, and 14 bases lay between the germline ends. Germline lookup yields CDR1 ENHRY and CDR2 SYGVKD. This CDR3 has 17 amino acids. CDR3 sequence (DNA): TGTGCCATCAGTGACTCTGAGGAGCGGGCGAACACCGGGGAGCTGTTTTTT. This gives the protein CAISDSEERANTGELFF.

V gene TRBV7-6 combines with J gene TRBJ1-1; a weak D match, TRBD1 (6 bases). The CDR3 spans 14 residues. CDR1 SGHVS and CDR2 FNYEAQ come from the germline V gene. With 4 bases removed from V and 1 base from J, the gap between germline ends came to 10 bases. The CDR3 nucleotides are TGTGCCAGCAGCTCGAAGGGGGGGAACACTGAAGCTTTCTTT. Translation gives CASSSKGGNTEAFF. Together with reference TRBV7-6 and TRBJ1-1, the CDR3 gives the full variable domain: GAGVSQSPRYKVTKRGQDVALRCDPISGHVSLYWYRQALGQGPEFLTYFNYEAQQDKSGLPNDRFSAERPEGSISTLTIQRTEQRDSAMYRCASSSKGGNTEAFFGQGTRLTVV.

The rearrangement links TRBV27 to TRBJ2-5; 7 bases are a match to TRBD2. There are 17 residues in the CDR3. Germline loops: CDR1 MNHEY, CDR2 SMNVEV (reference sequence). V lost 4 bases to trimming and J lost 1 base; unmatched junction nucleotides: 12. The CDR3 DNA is TGTGCCAGCAGTTACTTCAGGGCTAGCGGTGCCCAAGAGACCCAGTACTTC. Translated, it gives CASSYFRASGAQETQYF.

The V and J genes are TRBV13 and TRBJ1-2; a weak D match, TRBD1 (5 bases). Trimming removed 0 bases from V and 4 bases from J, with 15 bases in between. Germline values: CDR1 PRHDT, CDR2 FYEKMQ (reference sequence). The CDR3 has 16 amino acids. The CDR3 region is CASSLGHGGLAYGYTF. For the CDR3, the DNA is TGTGCCAGCAGCTTAGGCCACGGGGGGTTGGCCTATGGCTACACCTTC.

As DNA, the CDR3 is TGTGCCAGCAGCTTAGAGCGGGACTTGGAGGGGCCATTCCACGAGCAGTACTTC. Its protein product is CASSLERDLEGPFHEQYF. V is TRBV7-4 and J is TRBJ2-7, with TRBD2 matching over 7 bases. The CDR3 covers 18 residues. The germline gives CDR1 SGHVT, CDR2 SQSDAQ. V was pared by 1 base and J by 5 bases, with 17 bases of the junction left unmatched.

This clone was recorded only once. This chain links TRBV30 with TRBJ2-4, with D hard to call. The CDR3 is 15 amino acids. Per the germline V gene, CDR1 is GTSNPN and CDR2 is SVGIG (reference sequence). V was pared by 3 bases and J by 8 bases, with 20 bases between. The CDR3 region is CAWSVLNSRRDIQYF. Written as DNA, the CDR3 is TGTGCCTGGAGCGTTTTGAACAGTCGAAGGGACATTCAGTACTTC.

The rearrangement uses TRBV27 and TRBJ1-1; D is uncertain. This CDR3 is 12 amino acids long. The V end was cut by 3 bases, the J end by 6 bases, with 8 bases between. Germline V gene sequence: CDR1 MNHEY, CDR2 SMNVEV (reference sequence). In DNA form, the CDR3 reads TGTGCCAGCAGTTTTATCGGAGCTGAAGCTTTCTTT. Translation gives CASSFIGAEAFF.

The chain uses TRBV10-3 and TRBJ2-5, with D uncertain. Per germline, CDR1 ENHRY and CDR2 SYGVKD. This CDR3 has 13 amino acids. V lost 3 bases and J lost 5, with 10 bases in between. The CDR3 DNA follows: TGTGCCATCAGTGATCCGCTTTGGGAGACCCAGTACTTC. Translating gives CAISDPLWETQYF.

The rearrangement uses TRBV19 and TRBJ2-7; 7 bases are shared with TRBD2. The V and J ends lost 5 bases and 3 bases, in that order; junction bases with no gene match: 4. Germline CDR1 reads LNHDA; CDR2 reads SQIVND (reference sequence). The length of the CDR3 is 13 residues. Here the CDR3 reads CASSPRTSYEQYF. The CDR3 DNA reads TGTGCCAGTAGTCCCCGGACTAGCTACGAGCAGTACTTC.

The CDR3 DNA is TGTGCCAGCAGTTTAGGGGGCAGGGCCTACGAGCAGTACTTC. Translating it yields CASSLGGRAYEQYF. The V gene is TRBV28, the J gene TRBJ2-7; D might be TRBD1 (6 bases). CDR1 and CDR2 from the germline V gene are MDHEN and SYDVKM. The CDR3 is 14 amino acids. V was pared by 2 bases and J by 2 bases, with 10 bases between.

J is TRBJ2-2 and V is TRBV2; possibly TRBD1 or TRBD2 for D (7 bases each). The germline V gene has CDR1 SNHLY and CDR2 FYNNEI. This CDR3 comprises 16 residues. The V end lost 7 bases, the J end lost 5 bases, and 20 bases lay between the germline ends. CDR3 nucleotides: TGTGCCAGCACCCTCCACCGACAGGGAGGGACCGGGGAGCTGTTTTTT. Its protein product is CASTLHRQGGTGELFF.

The CDR3, as DNA: TGTGCCAGCAGAGGGACTAGCGGGATCGAGCAGTACTTC. Protein: CASRGTSGIEQYF. The rearrangement joins TRBV7-9 to TRBJ2-7; the match to TRBD2 covers 13 bases. The CDR3 contains 13 residues. After removal of 6 bases from V and 6 bases from J, the junction contained 2 bases not matched to a gene. Looked up from germline, CDR1 is SEHNR and CDR2 is FQNEAQ (reference sequence).

CDR3 in amino acids: CASSRKQQANNEKLFF. In DNA form, the CDR3 reads TGTGCCAGTAGCCGGAAGCAACAGGCGAATAATGAAAAACTGTTTTTT. This rearrangement joins TRBV19 to TRBJ1-4, with a tentative D call TRBD1 (5 bases). The V gene's germline CDR1 is LNHDA and CDR2 SQIVND (reference sequence). This CDR3 has 16 residues. Between the trimmed V and J ends, which lost 6 bases and 4 bases, there was a span of 18 bases.

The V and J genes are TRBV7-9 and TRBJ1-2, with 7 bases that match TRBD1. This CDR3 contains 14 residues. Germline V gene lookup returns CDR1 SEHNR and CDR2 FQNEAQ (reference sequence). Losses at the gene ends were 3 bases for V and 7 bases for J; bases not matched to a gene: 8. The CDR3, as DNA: TGTGCCAGCAGCTTGGGGACAGCGGATGGTGGCTACACCTTC. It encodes CASSLGTADGGYTF.

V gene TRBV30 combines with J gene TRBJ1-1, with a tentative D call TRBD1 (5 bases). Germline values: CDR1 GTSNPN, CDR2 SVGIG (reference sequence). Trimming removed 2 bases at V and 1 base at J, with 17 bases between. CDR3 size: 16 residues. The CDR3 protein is CAWSPPHGTGNTEAFF. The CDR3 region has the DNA TGTGCCTGGAGTCCGCCTCATGGGACGGGGAACACTGAAGCTTTCTTT. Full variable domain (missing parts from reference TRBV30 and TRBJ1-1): SQTIHQWPATLVQPVGSPLSLECTVEGTSNPNLYWYRQAAGRGLQLLFYSVGIGQISSEVPQNLSASRPQDRQFILSSKKLLLSDSGFYLCAWSPPHGTGNTEAFFGQGTRLTVV.

The CDR3 DNA is TGCAGCGTTGAAGGACAGGGGTTTGAGGAGCAGTACTTC. Translating it yields CSVEGQGFEEQYF. The chain combines TRBV29-1 with TRBJ2-7; 8 positions agree with TRBD1. The CDR3 sequence is 13 residues long. From germline, CDR1 is SQVTM and CDR2 ANQGSEA. Losses at the gene ends were 1 base for V and 7 bases for J; bases not matched to a gene: 6.

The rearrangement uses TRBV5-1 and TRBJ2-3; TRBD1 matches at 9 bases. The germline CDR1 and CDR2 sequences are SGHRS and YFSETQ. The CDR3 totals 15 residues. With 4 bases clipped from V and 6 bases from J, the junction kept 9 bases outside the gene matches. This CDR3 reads CASSPGGQGSDTQYF. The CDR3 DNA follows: TGCGCCAGCAGCCCAGGGGGACAGGGATCGGATACGCAGTATTTT.

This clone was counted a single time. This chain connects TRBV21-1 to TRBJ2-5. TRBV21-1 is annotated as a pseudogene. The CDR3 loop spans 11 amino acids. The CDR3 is CASRKVETQYF. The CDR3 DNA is TGTGCCAGCCGGAAGGTGGAGACCCAGTACTTC.